The 29 T cell receptor beta chains given below trace back to one sample, sequenced in a study of blood T cell repertoires in COVID-19. Some clones are missing from TCRdb's copy, which holds only in-frame ones; the method was immunoSEQ multiplex PCR. The data hold around 150,000 clones, with more than 75% observed a single time. The material sequenced was peripheral blood. The receptors come from a woman aged 70-85 years with COVID-19, enrolled during active disease.

This sequence joins TRBV18 and TRBJ2-2; D is undetermined. The germline CDR1 and CDR2 sequences are KGHSH and LQKENI. The ends were cut back, 2 bases at V and 6 bases at J, with 4 bases in the middle. The CDR3 runs to 12 residues. The CDR3, as DNA: TGTGCCAGCTCACCAGAGGCCGGGGAGCTGTTTTTT. This sequence encodes CASSPEAGELFF.

This chain connects TRBV9 to TRBJ2-2; 10 nucleotides line up with TRBD2. V was clipped by 4 bases and J by 7 bases; unmatched bases: 10. Germline V lookup: CDR1 SGDLS, CDR2 YYNGEE. The CDR3 sequence is 16 residues long. The CDR3 protein is CASSRGSGGVIGELFF. The DNA for the CDR3 is TGTGCCAGCAGCCGAGGCAGCGGGGGGGTTATCGGGGAGCTGTTTTTT. Combining the CDR3 with reference TRBV9 and TRBJ2-2 gives the whole variable domain DSGVTQTPKHLITATGQRVTLRCSPRSGDLSVYWYQQSLDQGLQFLIQYYNGEERAKGNILERFSAQQFPDLHSELNLSSLELGDSALYFCASSRGSGGVIGELFFGEGSRLTVL.

This clone was counted a few times. The chain uses TRBV30 and TRBJ1-3, with 8 bases aligning to TRBD1. The CDR3 runs to 17 residues. V lost 3 bases and J lost 6; bases outside the gene matches: 16. Germline assignment: CDR1 GTSNPN and CDR2 SVGIG (reference sequence). This chain's CDR3 is CAWSTPAGRGRKNTIYF. The CDR3 coding sequence is TGTGCCTGGAGCACTCCTGCTGGCAGGGGGCGAAAAAACACCATATATTTT.

V usage is TRBV28 and J usage is TRBJ1-2; 10 bases are a match to TRBD1. The germline V gene has CDR1 MDHEN and CDR2 SYDVKM. CDR3 size: 16 residues. J lost 2 bases, V lost 7 bases, and 10 bases had no gene match. The CDR3 is CASTESGQGENYGYTF. The CDR3 region has the DNA TGTGCCAGCACCGAAAGCGGACAGGGGGAAAACTATGGCTACACCTTC.

The chain links TRBV6-5 to TRBJ2-7, with 7 bases that match TRBD1. Per germline, CDR1 MNHEY and CDR2 SVGAGI. V lost 6 bases, J lost 4 bases, and 9 bases stayed unmatched. The CDR3 length is 14 residues. Here the CDR3 reads CASSSQGYTYEQYF. The CDR3 DNA follows: TGTGCCAGCAGCTCACAGGGGTATACTTACGAGCAGTACTTC.

The chain joins TRBV2 to TRBJ1-6, with 7 bases fitting TRBD1. This CDR3 has 14 amino acids. The germline V gene encodes CDR1 SNHLY and CDR2 FYNNEI. V gave up 5 bases and J gave up 7 bases; unmatched junction bases: 5. The CDR3 DNA sequence: TGTGCCAGCAGTTGGGACAGATCAAATTCACCCCTCCACTTT. It yields the protein CASSWDRSNSPLHF.

The sample holds one count of this clone. The chain has TRBV4-1 and TRBJ2-3, with TRBD2 matching 8 bases. CDR1 and CDR2 (germline): MGHRA, YSYEKL. V lost 5 bases, J lost 7 bases, and 2 bases stayed unmatched. This CDR3 is 12 amino acids long. For the CDR3, the DNA is TGCGCCAGCAGCGTAGCGGGACATACGCAGTATTTT. It yields the protein CASSVAGHTQYF.

The count of this clone is one. CDR3 bases: TGTGCCAGCAGCGTAGGTGGGACAGGGGCTTCCTACGAGCAGTACTTC. It translates to CASSVGGTGASYEQYF. This chain uses TRBV9 with TRBJ2-7; 10 positions match TRBD1. V was clipped by 0 bases and J by 1 base; unmatched bases: 4. This CDR3 comprises 16 residues. The germline V gene has CDR1 SGDLS and CDR2 YYNGEE.

The V call is TRBV13, the J call TRBJ2-5; 8 bases agree with TRBD2. This CDR3 is 16 amino acids long. The V gene's germline CDR1 is PRHDT and CDR2 FYEKMQ (reference sequence). V trimming: 1 base; J trimming: 5 bases; junction bases outside the gene matches: 9. CDR3 in amino acids: CASSLDGTSSRETQYF. CDR3 nucleotide sequence: TGTGCCAGCAGCTTAGACGGGACTAGTTCTCGGGAGACCCAGTACTTC. The whole variable domain, remainder taken from reference TRBV13 and TRBJ2-5, is AAGVIQSPRHLIKEKRETATLKCYPIPRHDTVYWYQQGPGQDPQFLISFYEKMQSDKGSIPDRFSAQQFSDYHSELNMSSLELGDSALYFCASSLDGTSSRETQYFGPGTRLLVL.

J is TRBJ1-3 and V is TRBV5-6; 10 bases align to TRBD1. Trimming took 3 bases from V and 0 from J; bases not matched to a gene: 9. The CDR3 has 18 amino acids. Germline V gives CDR1 SGHDT, CDR2 YYEEEE. CDR3 DNA: TGTGCCAGCAGCTCATACGGGACAGGGGCTTACTCTGGAAACACCATATATTTT. Its protein product is CASSSYGTGAYSGNTIYF.

This chain uses TRBV30 with TRBJ1-2; no definite D call. Germline CDR1 and CDR2: GTSNPN and SVGIG (reference sequence). This CDR3 comprises 14 residues. V lost 1 base to trimming and J lost 3 bases, with 12 bases between them. CDR3 amino acids: CAWSAGGDDYGYTF. The CDR3 DNA follows: TGTGCCTGGAGTGCTGGCGGCGACGACTATGGCTACACCTTC. Variable domain in full (rest from reference TRBV30 and TRBJ1-2): SQTIHQWPATLVQPVGSPLSLECTVEGTSNPNLYWYRQAAGRGLQLLFYSVGIGQISSEVPQNLSASRPQDRQFILSSKKLLLSDSGFYLCAWSAGGDDYGYTFGSGTRLTVV.

The rearrangement uses TRBV10-3 and TRBJ1-1, with 7 positions matching TRBD1. Germline trimming cut 0 bases from V and 0 bases from J; bases unmatched to any gene: 4. CDR1 is ENHRY and CDR2 is SYGVKD in the germline V gene. This CDR3 has 16 residues. DNA of the CDR3: TGTGCCATCAGTGAGTCAGACAGGGCGGTGAACACTGAAGCTTTCTTT. Translating gives CAISESDRAVNTEAFF.

The chain couples TRBV6-5 to TRBJ2-7, with 8 bases that match TRBD1. This CDR3 contains 13 residues. The trim removed 9 bases at V and 3 bases at J, leaving 7 bases unmatched. Germline V CDR1 and CDR2: MNHEY, SVGAGI. The DNA of the CDR3 is TGTGCCAGTAGAGACAGGGGTGACTACGAGCAGTACTTC. This codes for CASRDRGDYEQYF.

The chain has TRBV7-2 and TRBJ1-2; TRBD1 matches 7 bases. The junction had 12 bases not matched to a gene; V was cut back by 5 bases and J by 3 bases. The CDR3 is made up of 16 amino acids. The V gene's germline CDR1 is SGHTA and CDR2 FQGNSA. The CDR3 coding sequence is TGTGCCAGCAGCCTCCGTCTGGAAACAGGGGACTATGGCTACACCTTC. It encodes CASSLRLETGDYGYTF.

This clone showed up just once. The J gene is TRBJ1-2, the V gene TRBV10-2; the D is unclear. Germline V gene sequence: CDR1 WSHSY, CDR2 SAAADI. The CDR3 loop spans 13 amino acids. V was shortened by 4 bases and J by 5 bases, with 11 bases between the two germline ends. As DNA, the CDR3 is TGCGCCAGCAGTGGTGCAGGCCCATATGGCTACACCTTC. Translated, it gives CASSGAGPYGYTF.

This clone was detected a few times. The CDR3 nucleotides read TGTGCCAGCAACCGGGAGCTTTTTAATGAAAAACTGTTTTTT. This gives the protein CASNRELFNEKLFF. The rearrangement joins TRBV6-5 to TRBJ1-4; D gene ambiguous. This CDR3 has 14 residues. The V gene's germline CDR1 is MNHEY and CDR2 SVGAGI. Trimming shortened V by 7 bases and J by 4 bases, and 13 bases separated the two germline ends.

V and J are TRBV5-5 and TRBJ2-3, with TRBD1 identical over 7 bases. Germline V lookup: CDR1 SGHKS, CDR2 YYEKEE (reference sequence). V dropped 4 bases and J dropped 4; count of bases not matched to a gene: 12. This CDR3 is built from 16 residues. The CDR3 spells CASSPPHSGGADTQYF. For the CDR3, the DNA is TGTGCCAGCAGCCCACCGCACTCAGGGGGTGCAGATACGCAGTATTTT.

The chain joins TRBV27 to TRBJ2-6; 10 nucleotides agree with TRBD1. Looked up from germline, CDR1 is MNHEY and CDR2 is SMNVEV (reference sequence). V dropped 5 bases and J dropped 4; count of bases not matched to a gene: 11. The CDR3 sequence is 18 residues long. CDR3 nucleotide sequence: TGTGCCAGCAGTCACTCGGGGACAGGGGCTTACGGGGCCAACGTCCTGACTTTC. Residues: CASSHSGTGAYGANVLTF.

The chain has TRBV11-2 and TRBJ2-7; 14 bases align to TRBD2. With 5 bases clipped from V and 4 bases from J, the junction kept 7 bases outside the gene matches. The CDR3 has 16 residues. CDR1 is SGHAT and CDR2 is FQNNGV in the germline V gene. Written as DNA, the CDR3 is TGTGCCAGCAGCCCTATGGGACTAGCGGGGGTTTACGAGCAGTACTTC. The encoded protein is CASSPMGLAGVYEQYF.

The chain is built from TRBV5-1 and TRBJ1-3, with 9 nucleotides matching TRBD1. The germline V gene encodes CDR1 SGHRS and CDR2 YFSETQ. The CDR3 is made up of 15 amino acids. J was trimmed by 4 bases and V by 4 bases; bases with no gene match: 6. CDR3 bases: TGCGCCAGCAGCCTGGACAGGGGTTGGGGAAACACCATATATTTT. Protein sequence: CASSLDRGWGNTIYF. Full variable domain (rest looked up from reference TRBV5-1 and TRBJ1-3): KAGVTQTPRYLIKTRGQQVTLSCSPISGHRSVSWYQQTPGQGLQFLFEYFSETQRNKGNFPGRFSGRQFSNSRSEMNVSTLELGDSALYLCASSLDRGWGNTIYFGEGSWLTVV.

This clone was seen more than once but under ten times. V usage is TRBV7-8 and J usage is TRBJ2-7; 9 bases fit TRBD1. Germline V gene sequence: CDR1 SGHVS, CDR2 FQNEAQ. This CDR3 is 15 amino acids long. The trim removed 1 base at V and 6 bases at J, leaving 7 bases unmatched. The DNA of the CDR3 is TGTGCCAGCAGCTTAGAACTGGGACAGGGAGGCGAGCAGTACTTC. This encodes CASSLELGQGGEQYF.

This chain joins TRBV19 and TRBJ1-5; D call uncertain. CDR1 and CDR2 (germline): LNHDA, SQIVND (reference sequence). The CDR3 is made up of 14 amino acids. Trimming shortened V by 3 bases and J by 7 bases, and 13 bases separated the two germline ends. CDR3 amino acids: CASSIFPGRQPQHF. CDR3 DNA sequence: TGTGCCAGTAGTATCTTCCCGGGGAGGCAGCCCCAGCATTTT.

CDR3 protein: CASGTGQGDIEQYF. CDR3 nucleotides: TGCGCCAGCGGAACGGGACAGGGGGATATAGAGCAGTACTTC. The J gene is TRBJ2-7, the V gene TRBV5-1, with TRBD1 identical over 11 bases. The V segment lost 7 bases and the J segment 7 bases; nucleotides outside the gene matches: 10. The CDR3 runs to 14 residues. Germline V lookup: CDR1 SGHRS, CDR2 YFSETQ.

The V call is TRBV28, the J call TRBJ1-5; 8 positions match TRBD1. Germline V gene sequence: CDR1 MDHEN, CDR2 SYDVKM. The trim removed 5 bases at V and 7 bases at J, leaving 10 bases unmatched. This CDR3 is 15 amino acids long. CDR3 nucleotides: TGTGCCAGCAGTGCATGGGCCAGGGGGCAACAGCCCCAGCATTTT. Translating it yields CASSAWARGQQPQHF.

This sequence joins TRBV28 and TRBJ1-2; D gene uncertain. The CDR3 length is 15 residues. CDR1 MDHEN and CDR2 SYDVKM come from the germline V gene. The V end lost 2 bases, the J end lost 3 bases, and 13 bases lay between the germline ends. CDR3 DNA sequence: TGTGCCAGCAGTTTAACAGAGACACGCTACTATGGCTACACCTTC. It is translated as CASSLTETRYYGYTF.

This clone was seen a handful of times. The chain recombines TRBV5-6 with TRBJ1-1; the match to TRBD1 covers 8 bases. Germline values: CDR1 SGHDT, CDR2 YYEEEE. The CDR3 consists of 12 residues. V shed 3 bases, J shed 11 bases, and the junction held 6 bases outside the gene matches. CDR3 DNA: TGTGCCAGCAGCTCATGGACAGGGACGGCTTTCTTT. Amino acids: CASSSWTGTAFF.

The V and J genes are TRBV7-8 and TRBJ1-2; 7 nucleotides agree with TRBD1. Germline lookup yields CDR1 SGHVS and CDR2 FQNEAQ. With 5 bases clipped from V and 4 bases from J, the junction kept 4 bases outside the gene matches. The CDR3 contains 13 residues. Written as DNA, the CDR3 is TGTGCCAGCAGCCTGGGACAGTTCTATGGCTACACCTTC. Amino acids: CASSLGQFYGYTF.

This clone was recorded a few times. The V and J genes are TRBV3-1 (or the pseudogene TRBV3-2) and TRBJ1-5, with 8 positions matching TRBD1. CDR1 LGHDT and CDR2 YNNKEL come from the germline V gene (reference sequence). This CDR3 region has 15 residues. V gave up 5 bases and J gave up 7 bases; unmatched junction bases: 10. CDR3 residues: CASSKGLQGEQPQHF. The CDR3 DNA follows: TGTGCCAGCAGCAAAGGATTACAGGGGGAGCAGCCCCAGCATTTT.

DNA for the CDR3: TGTGCCACCAGCGTGGGACAGGGGTTTTCTGAAGCTTTCTTT. This encodes CATSVGQGFSEAFF. The chain has TRBV15 and TRBJ1-1; 10 bases line up with TRBD1. V trimming: 5 bases; J trimming: 6 bases; junction bases outside the gene matches: 6. Germline loops: CDR1 LNHNV, CDR2 YYDKDF (reference sequence). The CDR3 is 14 amino acids.